One sample yielded the 18 T cell receptor beta chains listed below, sequenced in a study of shared clonotypes between healthy human individuals. Selected positively for CCR7 and CD45RO-negative, naive CD8 cells excluded terminally differentiated effector memory CD45RA+ cells. Method: immunoSEQ multiplex PCR; TCRdb's copy keeps in-frame clones and lacks some. The data show about 2 million clones, with about 95% seen just once and roughly 1.2% held by the top ten. Source material: naive CD8+ T cells sorted from blood. These TCRs come from a man between 18 and 29 years old in good health.

The CDR3 loop reads CASSEAWTGAYEQYF. The CDR3 DNA reads as TGTGCCAGCAGTGAAGCGTGGACAGGAGCCTACGAGCAGTACTTC. The genes are TRBV6-1 and TRBJ2-7, with 7 bases aligning to TRBD1. CDR1 is MNHNS and CDR2 is SASEGT in the germline V gene. Losses at the gene ends were 0 bases for V and 2 bases for J; bases not matched to a gene: 4. The CDR3 length is 15 residues.

The chain carries TRBV5-1 and TRBJ2-2; 9 bases align to TRBD2. The germline CDR1 and CDR2 sequences are SGHRS and YFSETQ. CDR3 size: 15 residues. Trimming took 1 base from V and 6 from J; bases not matched to a gene: 4. The DNA for the CDR3 is TGCGCCAGCAGCTTGCAGCGGGAGGTCCCCGGGGAGCTGTTTTTT. Translation gives CASSLQREVPGELFF.

The table lists this clone with a count of one. The rearrangement joins TRBV4-2 to TRBJ2-7; the D gene is possibly TRBD1 (6 bases). The germline CDR1 and CDR2 sequences are LGHNA and YNFKEQ. Trimming pared 4 bases from V and 9 bases from J, leaving 19 bases between. The CDR3 length is 14 residues. CDR3 region: CASSPTGQPDGQYF. CDR3 DNA sequence: TGTGCCAGCAGCCCGACCGGACAGCCCGACGGGCAGTACTTC.

The chain employs TRBV6-1 and TRBJ1-1; perhaps TRBD1 as D (5 bases). Trimming removed 5 bases from V and 4 bases from J, with 17 bases in between. The germline CDR1 and CDR2 sequences are MNHNS and SASEGT. CDR3 length equals 15 residues. CDR3 in DNA: TGTGCCAGCAGTCTTCCCCCCGGGGGAGGCACTGAAGCTTTCTTT. Residues: CASSLPPGGGTEAFF.

J is TRBJ1-6 and V is TRBV6-5, with D maybe TRBD1 (6 bases). Germline assignment: CDR1 MNHEY and CDR2 SVGAGI. V was cut by 7 bases and J by 6 bases, with 13 bases left in between. The CDR3 has 14 amino acids. As DNA, the CDR3 is TGTGCCAGCACCCTAGGGGGTCCTAATTCACCCCTCCACTTT. Its protein is CASTLGGPNSPLHF.

The chain carries TRBV5-4 and TRBJ2-2; perhaps D is TRBD1 or TRBD2 (5 bases each). Germline CDR1 SGHNT, CDR2 YYREEE (reference sequence). The CDR3 consists of 16 residues. V lost 0 bases, J lost 3 bases, and 12 bases lay in between. DNA of the CDR3: TGTGCCAGCAGCTTGGATCGGGGACGACACACCGGGGAGCTGTTTTTT. Translated, it gives CASSLDRGRHTGELFF.

The chain uses TRBV6-1 and TRBJ1-2; weak D call: TRBD1 (6 bases). V was cut by 8 bases and J by 4 bases, with 11 bases left in between. The CDR3 loop spans 12 amino acids. Germline CDR1 and CDR2: MNHNS and SASEGT. The CDR3 nucleotides are TGTGCCAGCGAGGGGGGGGGCTATGGCTACACCTTC. Residues: CASEGGGYGYTF.

As concerns this clone: Other DNA sequences in this sample translate to the same CDR3. The V gene is TRBV5-6, the J gene TRBJ2-7, with 12 positions matching TRBD2. After removal of 4 bases from V and 3 bases from J, the junction contained 5 bases not matched to a gene. CDR1 and CDR2 from the germline V gene are SGHDT and YYEEEE. This CDR3 has 15 amino acids. CDR3 nucleotides: TGTGCCAGCAGCAGAGGGGGACTAGCGGGCTACGAGCAGTACTTC. This sequence encodes CASSRGGLAGYEQYF.

The chain combines TRBV7-9 with TRBJ2-7; 10 nucleotides agree with TRBD1. Germline trimming cut 3 bases from V and 5 bases from J; bases unmatched to any gene: 4. The CDR3 is 14 amino acids. From germline, CDR1 is SEHNR and CDR2 FQNEAQ (reference sequence). The DNA for the CDR3 is TGTGCCAGCAGCTTCCGGGACAGGGGTCACGAGCAGTACTTC. Translated: CASSFRDRGHEQYF.

About this clone: This sample includes further DNA sequences coding for the same CDR3. V usage is TRBV27 and J usage is TRBJ1-1, with unresolved D. Germline V gives CDR1 MNHEY, CDR2 SMNVEV (reference sequence). The CDR3 has 14 residues. V was clipped by 1 base and J by 2 bases, with 8 bases between them. The CDR3 DNA sequence: TGTGCCAGCAGTTTATATCGGGGAAACACTGAAGCTTTCTTT. Residues: CASSLYRGNTEAFF.

The chain joins TRBV19 to TRBJ2-1, with D unclear. The germline V gene encodes CDR1 LNHDA and CDR2 SQIVND (reference sequence). The CDR3 is 15 amino acids. V was trimmed by 5 bases and J by 0 bases, leaving 11 bases between them. The CDR3 region is CASSEIPSSYNEQFF. The CDR3 DNA reads as TGTGCCAGTAGTGAAATACCGAGCTCCTACAATGAGCAGTTCTTC.

This clone was recorded only once. This chain joins TRBV10-3 and TRBJ1-4, with D hard to call. This CDR3 is built from 15 residues. The germline gives CDR1 ENHRY, CDR2 SYGVKD. Trimming left V 4 bases short and J 3 bases short, with 12 bases between. CDR3 in amino acids: CAISGSQESNEKLFF. As DNA, the CDR3 is TGTGCCATCAGTGGGAGCCAAGAATCTAATGAAAAACTGTTTTTT.

Concerning this clone: Other nucleotide sequences from this sample produce the same CDR3. The chain couples TRBV6-5 to TRBJ1-1; TRBD1 is a possible D gene (5 bases). CDR3 length: 12 residues. The V and J ends lost 2 bases and 6 bases respectively, with 7 bases between them. Germline assignment: CDR1 MNHEY and CDR2 SVGAGI. The CDR3 loop is CASSYGGPEAFF. The CDR3 DNA follows: TGTGCCAGCAGTTACGGGGGTCCTGAAGCTTTCTTT.

This sequence joins TRBV16 and TRBJ2-5; D gene ambiguous. This CDR3 comprises 13 residues. Germline V gives CDR1 KGHSY, CDR2 FQNENV. V lost 4 bases to trimming and J lost 8 bases, with 14 bases between them. CDR3 protein: CASSPNLPETQYF. CDR3 sequence (DNA): TGTGCCAGCAGCCCCAACCTTCCGGAAACCCAGTACTTC.

Only a few counts were recorded for this clone. The J gene is TRBJ2-2, the V gene TRBV6-6; D uncertain. V was cut by 6 bases and J by 6 bases, with 8 bases left in between. The CDR3 contains 12 residues. The germline V gene has CDR1 MNHNY and CDR2 SVGAGI (reference sequence). The CDR3 coding sequence is TGTGCCAGCAGCGACGTCCCCGGGGAGCTGTTTTTT. Protein product: CASSDVPGELFF.

J is TRBJ1-1 and V is TRBV5-4; no clear D. V lost 2 bases and J 6 bases, leaving 11 bases between the germline ends. The CDR3 loop spans 13 amino acids. Germline values: CDR1 SGHNT, CDR2 YYREEE (reference sequence). The CDR3 loop is CASSFFGGAEAFF. The CDR3 nucleotides are TGTGCCAGCAGCTTCTTCGGTGGGGCTGAAGCTTTCTTT. The whole variable domain, remainder taken from reference TRBV5-4 and TRBJ1-1, is ETGVTQSPTHLIKTRGQQVTLRCSSQSGHNTVSWYQQALGQGPQFIFQYYREEENGRGNFPPRFSGLQFPNYSSELNVNALELDDSALYLCASSFFGGAEAFFGQGTRLTVV.

Concerning this clone: This sample includes further DNA sequences coding for the same CDR3. Here the CDR3 DNA reads TGTGCCAGCAGCTTAGTTGGGGATACGCAGTATTTT. Its protein is CASSLVGDTQYF. The rearrangement joins TRBV7-9 to TRBJ2-3, with D hard to call. Trimming left V 1 base short and J 6 bases short, with 5 bases between. The length of the CDR3 is 12 residues. The germline CDR1 and CDR2 sequences are SEHNR and FQNEAQ (reference sequence).

This rearrangement joins TRBV7-2 to TRBJ2-1; TRBD1 aligns across 10 bases. Germline V lookup: CDR1 SGHTA, CDR2 FQGNSA. Unmatched junction bases numbered 12, after V lost 5 bases and J lost 5 bases. This CDR3 region has 17 residues. CDR3 residues: CASSPGQGTAPHNEQFF. CDR3 coding DNA: TGTGCCAGCAGCCCGGGACAGGGGACCGCTCCCCACAATGAGCAGTTCTTC.